These 19 T cell receptor beta chains share one sample of origin, sequenced in a study of OX40 agonist ivuxolimab in advanced cancers. TCRdb keeps only in-frame clones here, not all; method: immunoSEQ multiplex PCR. The data hold tens of thousands of clones, with around 83% observed a single time. Material: CD4+ or CD8+ T cells sorted from blood, obtained in a trial of the OX40 agonist ivuxolimab. All receptors derive from an adult with an advanced solid tumor such as melanoma, head and neck, liver or kidney cancer.

V usage is TRBV7-9 and J usage is TRBJ1-2, with D uncertain. CDR1 is SEHNR, CDR2 FQNEAQ, per germline (reference sequence). The CDR3 totals 18 residues. Trimming removed 2 bases from V and 2 bases from J, with 21 bases in between. This CDR3 is CASSLLNWGARMNYGYTF. The CDR3 DNA sequence: TGTGCCAGCAGCTTACTGAATTGGGGTGCTAGGATGAACTATGGCTACACCTTC.

This sequence joins TRBV14 and TRBJ2-1, with 9 bases aligning to TRBD2. This CDR3 has 14 amino acids. J was trimmed by 2 bases and V by 6 bases; bases with no gene match: 2. CDR1 and CDR2 (germline): SGHDN, FVKESK. CDR3 sequence (DNA): TGTGCCAGCAGGCTAGCGGGGCCCTACAATGAGCAGTTCTTC. Amino acids: CASRLAGPYNEQFF. Based on the CDR3 plus reference TRBV14 and TRBJ2-1, the full variable domain is EAGVTQFPSHSVIEKGQTVTLRCDPISGHDNLYWYRRVMGKEIKFLLHFVKESKQDESGMPNNRFLAERTGGTYSTLKVQPAELEDSGVYFCASRLAGPYNEQFFGPGTRLTVL.

The rearrangement uses TRBV7-8 and TRBJ1-2; D ambiguous. This CDR3 has 15 amino acids. The V and J ends lost 0 bases and 8 bases respectively, with 16 bases between them. Germline loops: CDR1 SGHVS, CDR2 FQNEAQ. DNA for the CDR3: TGTGCCAGCAGCTTAGCAGGGTCGGACCGTGCAGGCTACACCTTC. This translates into CASSLAGSDRAGYTF.

The CDR3, as DNA: TGTGCCAGTAATAAGGGGGGTGCGGAGTACAATCAGCCCCAGCATTTT. This sequence encodes CASNKGGAEYNQPQHF. The chain joins TRBV19 to TRBJ1-5; tentatively, D is TRBD1 (6 bases). With 7 bases removed from V and 3 bases from J, the gap between germline ends came to 19 bases. The length of the CDR3 is 16 residues. CDR1 and CDR2 from the germline V gene are LNHDA and SQIVND (reference sequence).

J is TRBJ1-5 and V is TRBV15; no definite D call. Per the germline V gene, CDR1 is LNHNV and CDR2 is YYDKDF (reference sequence). The V gene lost 0 bases and the J gene lost 2 bases, with 8 bases spanning the gap. The CDR3 contains 15 residues. CDR3 loop: CATSREGGGNQPQHF. The CDR3 DNA reads as TGTGCCACCAGCAGAGAGGGTGGGGGCAATCAGCCCCAGCATTTT.

The chain recombines TRBV27 with TRBJ1-1; possible D gene TRBD1, 5 bases. V was pared by 5 bases and J by 5 bases, with 15 bases between. CDR3 length: 14 residues. Germline values: CDR1 MNHEY, CDR2 SMNVEV (reference sequence). The CDR3 bases are TGTGCCAGCAGTCCACAGGCTAAGTGGACTGAAGCTTTCTTT. Encoded protein: CASSPQAKWTEAFF.

This chain uses TRBV7-2 with TRBJ1-3; perhaps TRBD1 as D (5 bases). The CDR3 contains 15 residues. Germline V CDR1 and CDR2: SGHTA, FQGNSA. The V end was cut by 5 bases, the J end by 0 bases, with 11 bases between. The CDR3 reads CASSPDSFSGNTIYF. For the CDR3, the DNA is TGTGCCAGCAGCCCTGACAGTTTCTCTGGAAACACCATATATTTT.

This clone was picked up a small number of times. V is TRBV7-3 and J is TRBJ2-1, with a possible D match to TRBD2 (6 bases). The CDR3 totals 15 residues. Germline V CDR1 and CDR2: SGHTA, FQGTGA. V lost 3 bases and J 2 bases, leaving 11 bases between the germline ends. DNA of the CDR3: TGTGCCAGCAGCTTTAGCGGAAGACCCTACAATGAGCAGTTCTTC. This translates into CASSFSGRPYNEQFF.

J is TRBJ1-1 and V is TRBV18, with 11 bases that match TRBD1. Germline assignment: CDR1 KGHSH and CDR2 LQKENI. The CDR3 is made up of 14 amino acids. J lost 7 bases, V lost 2 bases, and 3 bases had no gene match. The CDR3 nucleotides are TGTGCCAGCTCACCAGGACAGGGGGCCGTTGAAGCTTTCTTT. Translation: CASSPGQGAVEAFF. The variable domain in full, with the rest retrieved from reference TRBV18 and TRBJ1-1, is NAGVMQNPRHLVRRRGQEARLRCSPMKGHSHVYWYRQLPEEGLKFMVYLQKENIIDESGMPKERFSAEFPKEGPSILRIQQVVRGDSAAYFCASSPGQGAVEAFFGQGTRLTVV.

As for this clone: The same CDR3 also results from other DNA sequences found in this sample. This rearrangement joins TRBV5-8 to TRBJ2-1, with D tentatively TRBD1 (6 bases). The CDR3 sequence is 15 residues long. V dropped 0 bases and J dropped 4 bases, with 11 bases sitting between them. Per germline, CDR1 SGHTS and CDR2 YDEGEE. The CDR3 nucleotides are TGTGCCAGCAGCTTGGGGCAGGGGACATACAATGAGCAGTTCTTC. This translates into CASSLGQGTYNEQFF.

This rearrangement joins TRBV21-1 to TRBJ1-3. TRBV21-1 is described as a pseudogene. The CDR3 loop spans 16 amino acids. CDR3 in amino acids: CASSKRSRVSGNTIYF. The CDR3 DNA is TGTGCCAGCAGCAAAAGGTCGAGGGTGTCTGGAAACACCATATATTTT.

V gene TRBV7-9 combines with J gene TRBJ2-3; the D gene is possibly TRBD2 (6 bases). Looked up from germline, CDR1 is SEHNR and CDR2 is FQNEAQ (reference sequence). Trimming removed 2 bases at V and 0 bases at J, with 15 bases between. The length of the CDR3 is 17 residues. CDR3 nucleotides: TGTGCCAGCAGCTTAACCATTAGCGGTACTAGCACAGATACGCAGTATTTT. It specifies CASSLTISGTSTDTQYF. Drawing the rest from reference TRBV7-9 and TRBJ2-3, the complete variable domain is DTGVSQNPRHKITKRGQNVTFRCDPISEHNRLYWYRQTLGQGPEFLTYFQNEAQLEKSRLLSDRFSAERPKGSFSTLEIQRTEQGDSAMYLCASSLTISGTSTDTQYFGPGTRLTVL.

This chain connects TRBV5-1 to TRBJ1-4; unclear D gene. V was trimmed by 4 bases and J by 7 bases, leaving 14 bases between them. Looked up from germline, CDR1 is SGHRS and CDR2 is YFSETQ. CDR3 length: 14 residues. CDR3: CASSPGRSAEKLFF. CDR3 DNA: TGCGCCAGCAGCCCAGGACGGAGCGCTGAAAAACTGTTTTTT.

The chain is built from TRBV2 and TRBJ2-5; a possible D gene is TRBD2 (6 bases). CDR3 length equals 14 residues. The V end was cut by 7 bases, the J end by 2 bases, with 14 bases between. CDR1 and CDR2 (germline): SNHLY, FYNNEI. CDR3 sequence reads: CASTVGDFQETQYF. The CDR3 DNA reads as TGTGCCAGCACCGTAGGGGACTTTCAAGAGACCCAGTACTTC.

This clone was found a few times. The CDR3 bases are TGTGCCAGCAGTCAAACAGGGACCTATGGCTACACCTTC. Translated: CASSQTGTYGYTF. J is TRBJ1-2 and V is TRBV6-5; TRBD1 is a possible D gene (6 bases). The V end was cut by 5 bases, the J end by 4 bases, with 11 bases between. The CDR3 is made up of 13 amino acids. Germline CDR1 MNHEY, CDR2 SVGAGI.

The genes are TRBV5-1 and TRBJ2-7; 7 bases are a match to TRBD2. V lost 4 bases, J lost 2 bases, and 6 bases stayed unmatched. The CDR3 contains 14 residues. Germline V lookup: CDR1 SGHRS, CDR2 YFSETQ. The CDR3 region is CASSPAGRAYEQYF. The CDR3 DNA sequence: TGCGCCAGCAGCCCTGCTGGGAGGGCCTACGAGCAGTACTTC.

V is TRBV30 and J is TRBJ1-1; D remains unclear. The CDR3 is 12 residues long. Germline CDR1 and CDR2: GTSNPN and SVGIG (reference sequence). V was cut by 2 bases and J by 5 bases, with 9 bases left in between. CDR3 protein: CAWSRPLTEAFF. The CDR3 nucleotides are TGTGCCTGGAGTCGGCCGCTAACTGAAGCTTTCTTT. The full variable domain, completed using reference TRBV30 and TRBJ1-1, is SQTIHQWPATLVQPVGSPLSLECTVEGTSNPNLYWYRQAAGRGLQLLFYSVGIGQISSEVPQNLSASRPQDRQFILSSKKLLLSDSGFYLCAWSRPLTEAFFGQGTRLTVV.

Note on this clone: A junction boundary mismatches the germline segment, possibly from a read error. The chain combines TRBV19 with TRBJ1-5; D gene uncertain. CDR1 is LNHDA and CDR2 is SQIVND in the germline V gene (reference sequence). The CDR3 runs to 12 residues. The CDR3 DNA reads TGTGCCAGTAATATACTTTGGGGGCCCCAGCATTTT. It translates to CASNILWGPQHF.

The chain combines TRBV5-4 with TRBJ2-1; D gene uncertain. Trimming left V 0 bases short and J 6 bases short, with 10 bases between. This CDR3 is 14 amino acids long. The V gene's germline CDR1 is SGHNT and CDR2 YYREEE (reference sequence). The CDR3 DNA follows: TGTGCCAGCAGCTTGGGTATTGACCCCAATGAGCAGTTCTTC. Translated: CASSLGIDPNEQFF.